The 25 T cell receptor beta chains listed next were all sequenced from one sample in a study of graft-versus-host responses after intestinal transplantation. Method: immunoSEQ multiplex PCR; TCRdb's copy keeps in-frame clones and lacks some. The sample consists of 35,000 to 45,000 clones, roughly 91% of them appearing once. Sequencing used PBMCs, obtained 524 days after transplant. These receptors were taken from a human patient who received an intestinal transplant, so some T cells may come from the graft donor.

The chain is built from TRBV29-1 and TRBJ2-4; D not resolved. V lost 6 bases to trimming and J lost 1 base, with 10 bases between them. The V gene's germline CDR1 is SQVTM and CDR2 ANQGSEA. CDR3 length equals 13 residues. Here the CDR3 reads CSVCNAAKNIQYF. The CDR3 DNA sequence: TGCAGCGTCTGTAATGCGGCCAAAAACATTCAGTACTTC.

The chain recombines TRBV2 with TRBJ2-3, with 8 bases lining up with TRBD2. V was pared by 11 bases and J by 1 base, with 8 bases of the junction left unmatched. Per the germline V gene, CDR1 is SNHLY and CDR2 is FYNNEI. There are 14 residues in the CDR3. The CDR3 loop reads CAATGTRGTDTQYF. The CDR3 nucleotides are TGTGCCGCGACCGGGACTAGAGGCACAGATACGCAGTATTTT.

This sequence joins TRBV28 and TRBJ2-7; D is ambiguous. Deletions cut 4 bases from V and 0 bases from J, with 4 bases between. This CDR3 comprises 12 residues. Germline values: CDR1 MDHEN, CDR2 SYDVKM. The CDR3 loop is CASSWGSYEQYF. The CDR3, as DNA: TGTGCCAGCAGTTGGGGCTCCTACGAGCAGTACTTC. Filled out from reference TRBV28 and TRBJ2-7, the complete variable domain reads DVKVTQSSRYLVKRTGEKVFLECVQDMDHENMFWYRQDPGLGLRLIYFSYDVKMKEKGDIPEGYSVSREKKERFSLILESASTNQTSMYLCASSWGSYEQYFGPGTRLTVT.

V gene TRBV7-3 combines with J gene TRBJ2-3; a weak D match, TRBD2 (5 bases). Per the germline V gene, CDR1 is SGHTA and CDR2 is FQGTGA. V gave up 5 bases and J gave up 0 bases, with 12 bases separating them. The CDR3 extends over 15 amino acids. The CDR3 protein is CASSLGIPSTDTQYF. CDR3 nucleotides: TGTGCCAGCAGCCTCGGGATCCCTAGCACAGATACGCAGTATTTT.

The genes are TRBV25-1 and TRBJ1-4; perhaps TRBD1 as D (6 bases). The CDR3 has 14 amino acids. Germline V gene lookup returns CDR1 MGHDK and CDR2 SYGVNS. V was trimmed by 6 bases and J by 8 bases, leaving 16 bases between them. CDR3 DNA sequence: TGTGCCAGCAGACAATCGACAGGAGGCGAAAAACTGTTTTTT. It is translated as CASRQSTGGEKLFF.

The CDR3: CASSFLGPYNEQFF. CDR3 in DNA: TGTGCCAGCAGCTTCCTAGGCCCATACAATGAGCAGTTCTTC. The chain couples TRBV7-2 to TRBJ2-1, with D uncertain. Germline V gives CDR1 SGHTA, CDR2 FQGNSA. Deletions cut 3 bases from V and 4 bases from J, with 10 bases between. The CDR3 is made up of 14 amino acids.

This clone was seen a single time. The chain recombines TRBV7-2 with TRBJ2-5; no definite D call. In germline, CDR1 is SGHTA, CDR2 FQGNSA. The CDR3 is 17 residues long. Deletions cut 5 bases from V and 3 bases from J, with 22 bases between. CDR3 loop: CASSPPFRMVREETQYF. CDR3 in DNA: TGTGCCAGCAGCCCTCCCTTCAGGATGGTTAGGGAAGAGACCCAGTACTTC. The full variable domain, with the rest looked up from reference TRBV7-2 and TRBJ2-5, is GAGVSQSPSNKVTEKGKDVELRCDPISGHTALYWYRQSLGQGLEFLIYFQGNSAPDKSGLPSDRFSAERTGGSVSTLTIQRTQQEDSAVYLCASSPPFRMVREETQYFGPGTRLLVL.

The rearrangement uses TRBV6-5 and TRBJ2-5; D possibly corresponds to TRBD1 (6 bases). CDR1 MNHEY and CDR2 SVGAGI come from the germline V gene. This CDR3 has 14 amino acids. The V and J ends lost 4 bases and 5 bases respectively, with 14 bases between them. CDR3 in amino acids: CASSSRTRGETQYF. CDR3 coding DNA: TGTGCCAGCAGTTCTCGGACAAGGGGGGAGACCCAGTACTTC.

This chain uses TRBV7-2 with TRBJ2-7; D gene uncertain. The germline V gene encodes CDR1 SGHTA and CDR2 FQGNSA. V was trimmed by 7 bases and J by 1 base, leaving 14 bases between them. The CDR3 loop spans 14 amino acids. CDR3 protein: CASTKNSVSYEQYF. CDR3 DNA: TGTGCCAGCACCAAAAACAGCGTATCCTACGAGCAGTACTTC. The full variable domain, in which reference TRBV7-2 and TRBJ2-7 provide the parts outside the CDR3, is GAGVSQSPSNKVTEKGKDVELRCDPISGHTALYWYRQSLGQGLEFLIYFQGNSAPDKSGLPSDRFSAERTGGSVSTLTIQRTQQEDSAVYLCASTKNSVSYEQYFGPGTRLTVT.

The chain is built from TRBV18 and TRBJ1-2; the match to TRBD1 covers 9 bases. This CDR3 has 17 amino acids. CDR1 is KGHSH and CDR2 is LQKENI in the germline V gene. The V and J ends lost 3 bases and 3 bases, in that order; junction bases with no gene match: 11. This chain's CDR3 is CASSPKPGQGFHYGYTF. The CDR3 DNA is TGTGCCAGCTCACCCAAACCGGGACAGGGATTTCACTATGGCTACACCTTC.

The chain has TRBV4-1 and TRBJ1-6, with 9 bases matching TRBD1. Germline V gives CDR1 MGHRA, CDR2 YSYEKL. V was clipped by 1 base and J by 7 bases; unmatched bases: 8. The CDR3 has 17 amino acids. The chain's CDR3 is CASSQVTGGVNNSPLHF. The CDR3 region has the DNA TGCGCCAGCAGCCAAGTTACAGGGGGCGTTAACAATTCACCCCTCCACTTT.

This chain connects TRBV4-3 to TRBJ2-7, with 7 bases fitting TRBD2. Germline V gives CDR1 LGHNA, CDR2 YSLEER. CDR3 length: 14 amino acids. V shed 1 base, J shed 4 bases, and the junction held 4 bases outside the gene matches. CDR3 residues: CASSQVLAVYEQYF. The CDR3, as DNA: TGCGCCAGCAGCCAAGTTCTAGCGGTGTACGAGCAGTACTTC.

The V call is TRBV28, the J call TRBJ1-4; TRBD1 matches 7 bases. This CDR3 is 16 amino acids long. Germline loops: CDR1 MDHEN, CDR2 SYDVKM. V lost 6 bases, J lost 4 bases, and 11 bases stayed unmatched. CDR3 sequence: CASRTPDRSNNEKLFF. Written as DNA, the CDR3 is TGTGCCAGCAGGACCCCGGACAGGAGTAATAATGAAAAACTGTTTTTT.

This chain joins TRBV5-4 and TRBJ2-3; 12 positions agree with TRBD2. V was clipped by 4 bases and J by 6 bases; unmatched bases: 6. The length of the CDR3 is 15 residues. CDR1 and CDR2 from the germline V gene are SGHNT and YYREEE (reference sequence). CDR3 sequence reads: CASSRLAGAEDTQYF. The CDR3 bases are TGTGCCAGCAGCAGACTAGCGGGAGCTGAGGATACGCAGTATTTT.

This chain connects TRBV30 to TRBJ2-1; no clear D gene. With 0 bases removed from V and 7 bases from J, the gap between germline ends came to 7 bases. There are 12 residues in the CDR3. The germline CDR1 and CDR2 sequences are GTSNPN and SVGIG (reference sequence). In nucleotides, the CDR3 is TGTGCCTGGAGTGTCTTAGGTAATGAGCAGTTCTTC. This translates into CAWSVLGNEQFF.

The chain employs TRBV12-5 and TRBJ2-3, with D unresolved. This CDR3 region has 13 residues. The V end lost 2 bases, the J end lost 1 base, and 4 bases lay between the germline ends. Germline CDR1 and CDR2: LGHNT and FRNRAP. The CDR3 coding sequence is TGTGCTAGTGGTTTGTGGGGCACAGATACGCAGTATTTT. Its protein product is CASGLWGTDTQYF.

The CDR3 spells CASSLWALTGKLSGAFF. For the CDR3, the DNA is TGTGCCAGCAGTTTATGGGCCCTGACAGGTAAACTCAGTGGAGCTTTCTTT. V gene TRBV28 combines with J gene TRBJ1-1; D may be TRBD1 (6 bases). Germline lookup yields CDR1 MDHEN and CDR2 SYDVKM. CDR3 length equals 17 residues. Trimming took off 0 bases at V and 10 bases at J, with 24 bases between the two ends.

The rearrangement joins TRBV6-1 to TRBJ1-2; possibly TRBD1 for D (5 bases). The CDR3 length is 16 residues. Trimming removed 2 bases at V and 4 bases at J, with 17 bases between. Germline V gene sequence: CDR1 MNHNS, CDR2 SASEGT. CDR3 DNA: TGTGCCAGCAGTGAATTGCTACAGGATCGTGTCTATGGCTACACCTTC. Residues: CASSELLQDRVYGYTF.

The chain couples TRBV11-2 to TRBJ2-7; 8 bases fit TRBD2. Germline V gene lookup returns CDR1 SGHAT and CDR2 FQNNGV. This CDR3 comprises 14 residues. The V segment lost 5 bases and the J segment 4 bases; nucleotides outside the gene matches: 7. In DNA, the CDR3 is TGTGCCAGCAGCCCCTTAGCGGGAAAGTACGAGCAGTACTTC. It encodes CASSPLAGKYEQYF.

The CDR3 sequence: CASSPWTSGQETQYF. CDR3 DNA: TGTGCCAGCAGTCCATGGACTAGCGGACAAGAGACCCAGTACTTC. V gene TRBV27 combines with J gene TRBJ2-5, with TRBD2 matching 10 bases. The trim removed 5 bases at V and 2 bases at J, leaving 5 bases unmatched. Germline V lookup: CDR1 MNHEY, CDR2 SMNVEV (reference sequence). The CDR3 spans 15 residues.

This clone was seen a single time. This sequence joins TRBV2 and TRBJ2-5; D may be TRBD1 (6 bases). CDR3 length: 12 residues. In germline, CDR1 is SNHLY, CDR2 FYNNEI. Trimming took 7 bases from V and 4 from J, leaving 10 bases between them. This chain's CDR3 is CASKRTVETQYF. The CDR3 DNA sequence: TGTGCCAGCAAAAGGACAGTAGAGACCCAGTACTTC.

This chain joins TRBV6-5 and TRBJ2-5, with 9 positions matching TRBD2. In germline, CDR1 is MNHEY, CDR2 SVGAGI. With 3 bases clipped from V and 3 bases from J, the junction kept 5 bases outside the gene matches. The CDR3 is 15 amino acids. CDR3 amino acids: CASSYSGSLEETQYF. The CDR3 region has the DNA TGTGCCAGCAGTTATAGCGGGAGCCTAGAAGAGACCCAGTACTTC.

V usage is TRBV28 and J usage is TRBJ1-4; maybe TRBD1 (5 bases). The germline CDR1 and CDR2 sequences are MDHEN and SYDVKM. CDR3 length: 15 amino acids. V shed 1 base and J shed 8 bases, with 14 bases lying between them. The CDR3, as DNA: TGTGCCAGCAGTTTATTACAGGCCCCTGAAGAAAAACTGTTTTTT. Protein sequence: CASSLLQAPEEKLFF.

This clone was recorded once. This chain connects TRBV15 to TRBJ2-5, with 11 bases identical to TRBD1. Germline V gene sequence: CDR1 LNHNV, CDR2 YYDKDF (reference sequence). This CDR3 is built from 17 residues. J lost 5 bases, V lost 0 bases, and 8 bases had no gene match. The CDR3 DNA sequence: TGTGCCACCAGCAGAGATCATTTCCGGGACAGGGGGGAGACCCAGTACTTC. It codes for CATSRDHFRDRGETQYF.

The genes are TRBV4-1 and TRBJ1-2; a weak D match, TRBD1 (5 bases). The CDR3 extends over 14 amino acids. Germline V gives CDR1 MGHRA, CDR2 YSYEKL. Deletions cut 0 bases from V and 5 bases from J, with 10 bases between. Here the CDR3 reads CASSQEGGDYGYTF. The DNA of the CDR3 is TGCGCCAGCAGCCAAGAGGGGGGGGATTATGGCTACACCTTC.